The entry that follows covers one TCR beta chain sequence. Its cognate antigen is unknown. The record originates from a study of T-cell reconstitution after alpha-beta-depleted transplantation in children. Unique molecular identifiers were incorporated into the prepared TCRbeta library. TCRdb independently ran MiXCR on the PCR reads; one entry per CDR3 protein. The repertoire holds some 300,000 distinct CDR3 sequences, with 6% to 10% as singletons. General study findings and limits: Surviving recipient T cells and thymic progenitors accounted for the high day-60 TCRbeta diversity observed in some patients. The authors attributed T-cell counts and diversity one year after transplant mostly to newly produced T cells.

Germline assignment: CDR1 KGHSH and CDR2 LQKENI. This CDR3 is 16 amino acids long. J lost 2 bases, V lost 2 bases, and 7 bases had no gene match. This clonotype was obtained from a female patient between 2 and 15 years old who had a stem cell transplant for Fanconi anemia, so the T cells may come from the graft donor. Sample: peripheral blood, taken 360 days after TCRalphabeta/CD19-depleted stem cell transplant. The chain employs TRBV18 and TRBJ2-7; TRBD1 aligns across 9 bases. DNA for the CDR3: TGTGCCAGCTCACCAGTTCTCTGGACAGGGGCCTACGAGCAGTACTTC. It translates to CASSPVLWTGAYEQYF.